This is a list of T cell receptor beta chains from one sample in a study of blood T cell repertoires in COVID-19. Sequencing used immunoSEQ multiplex PCR; TCRdb keeps in-frame clones, though not all of them. The table has roughly 240,000 clones, around 80% seen once. The sequenced sample consisted of peripheral blood. The source of these receptors is a woman aged 80 or over with acute or convalescent COVID-19. CDR3s include the opening cysteine and the closing phenylalanine or tryptophan.

CDR3 | J | length | V
CASSLVDRGSTGELFF | TRBJ2-2 | 16 | TRBV5-6
CASSEERPGLAGNSGANVLTF | TRBJ2-6 | 21 | TRBV2
CASSSAGTANYGYTF | TRBJ1-2 | 15 | TRBV5-5
CATRLQPFYGYTF | TRBJ1-2 | 13 | TRBV28
CASRPGGTGNTIYF | TRBJ1-3 | 14 | TRBV6-5
CASSPQSGTKNIQYF | TRBJ2-4 | 15 | TRBV6-2/TRBV6-3
CASSPQKNEQFF | TRBJ2-1 | 12 | TRBV6-2/TRBV6-3
CASSLAVVAGEQYF | TRBJ2-7 | 14 | TRBV5-1
CASSHANAGGVEGYTF | TRBJ1-2 | 16 | TRBV3-1/TRBV3-2
CASRGTGDTRPQHF | TRBJ1-5 | 14 | TRBV19
CASSLRGSLPEKLFF | TRBJ1-4 | 15 | TRBV5-6
CASSVAPGGSGYTF | TRBJ1-2 | 14 | TRBV9
CAWSLLRSSNEKLFF | TRBJ1-4 | 15 | TRBV30
CASSPLREGGYTF | TRBJ1-2 | 13 | TRBV18
CASSLARSETQYF | TRBJ2-5 | 13 | TRBV7-2
CASSLDRGETQYF | TRBJ2-5 | 13 | TRBV7-9
CASSQGRSGNTIYF | TRBJ1-3 | 14 | TRBV19
CASSYPNTYEQYF | TRBJ2-7 | 13 | TRBV6-2/TRBV6-3
CASTGGHEAFF | TRBJ1-1 | 11 | TRBV7-2
CASSFDTGVEFF | TRBJ2-1 | 12 | TRBV7-9
CASSPTMMNTEAFF | TRBJ1-1 | 14 | TRBV4-1
CASSGHRDRDRYTF | TRBJ1-2 | 14 | TRBV6-2/TRBV6-3
CASSQVASSGNTIYF | TRBJ1-3 | 15 | TRBV3-1/TRBV3-2
CASAGTSGFTDTQYF | TRBJ2-3 | 15 | TRBV28
CASSPGQPLREQYF | TRBJ2-7 | 14 | TRBV5-4
CASSPPQAASGRQEQYF | TRBJ2-7 | 17 | TRBV28
CASSLGLAGASYNEQFF | TRBJ2-1 | 17 | TRBV3-1/TRBV3-2
CASSPPTGRAAATNEKLFF | TRBJ1-4 | 19 | TRBV4-1
CASSAQLSGSGSIQYF | TRBJ2-4 | 16 | TRBV7-2
CASSDSGTGAYNEQFF | TRBJ2-1 | 16 | TRBV7-3
CASSPRSRGRTEAFF | TRBJ1-1 | 15 | TRBV6-5
CASSPPSGVTGELFF | TRBJ2-2 | 15 | TRBV18
CASTPPPGGLNTEAFF | TRBJ1-1 | 16 | TRBV6-2/TRBV6-3
CASSLDSGSSYNSPLHF | TRBJ1-6 | 17 | TRBV7-2
CASQESGGAYEQYF | TRBJ2-7 | 14 | TRBV18
CASSQAGQGATPLAETQYF | TRBJ2-5 | 19 | TRBV3-1/TRBV3-2
CASSLDRGYEQYF | TRBJ2-7 | 13 | TRBV7-2
CASSLVGQGQETQYF | TRBJ2-5 | 15 | TRBV7-2
CASSLALSGANVLTF | TRBJ2-6 | 15 | TRBV7-9